These 18 T cell receptor beta chains came from one sample sequenced in a study of Ad26.COV2.S vaccination and SARS-CoV-2 variants. Specified treatment: some 19 received Ad26.COV2.S at low or high dose, single or two shots; about 5 received placebo; per-sample allocation not given. Samples were taken on day 63 after the first vaccine or placebo injection. The method was immunoSEQ multiplex PCR; TCRdb's version includes in-frame clones alone and lacks a portion of them. The table shows some 290,000 clones, with around 85% occurring only once. The input for sequencing was peripheral blood, taken in a trial of Ad26.COV2.S vaccine versus placebo. The origin of the receptors is a person between 18 and 65 years old who received the Ad26.COV2.S COVID-19 vaccine or a placebo.

V is TRBV5-4 and J is TRBJ1-2; no clear D gene. V shed 2 bases and J shed 4 bases, with 12 bases lying between them. Germline V gene data show CDR1 as SGHNT and CDR2 as YYREEE (reference sequence). The CDR3 length is 14 residues. The CDR3 loop reads CASSLRVEAYGYTF. For the CDR3, the DNA is TGTGCCAGCAGCTTAAGGGTGGAGGCCTATGGCTACACCTTC.

The V and J genes are TRBV18 and TRBJ1-2, with D uncertain. CDR1 is KGHSH and CDR2 is LQKENI in the germline V gene. The CDR3 totals 12 residues. V lost 4 bases, J lost 9 bases, and 12 bases lay in between. Here the CDR3 DNA reads TGTGCCAGCTCACTGCCGGCCAGTCGCTACACCTTC. Translated: CASSLPASRYTF.

The CDR3 DNA is TGTGCCAGCGGACAAGTAAGCTACAATGAGCAGTTCTTC. As protein: CASGQVSYNEQFF. V is TRBV28 and J is TRBJ2-1, with D possibly being TRBD1 (5 bases). CDR1 is MDHEN and CDR2 is SYDVKM in the germline V gene. Trimming took 8 bases from V and 3 from J, leaving 11 bases between them. The CDR3 runs to 13 residues. The full variable domain, with the rest looked up from reference TRBV28 and TRBJ2-1, is DVKVTQSSRYLVKRTGEKVFLECVQDMDHENMFWYRQDPGLGLRLIYFSYDVKMKEKGDIPEGYSVSREKKERFSLILESASTNQTSMYLCASGQVSYNEQFFGPGTRLTVL.

This chain connects TRBV7-9 to TRBJ1-2; 7 nucleotides match TRBD1. CDR3 length: 14 residues. V trimming: 4 bases; J trimming: 2 bases; junction bases outside the gene matches: 4. Germline V gene lookup returns CDR1 SEHNR and CDR2 FQNEAQ (reference sequence). In DNA, the CDR3 is TGTGCCAGCAGCTCAGAGACAGGGAACTATGGCTACACCTTC. Protein product: CASSSETGNYGYTF. The variable domain in full, completed from reference TRBV7-9 and TRBJ1-2, reads DTGVSQNPRHKITKRGQNVTFRCDPISEHNRLYWYRQTLGQGPEFLTYFQNEAQLEKSRLLSDRFSAERPKGSFSTLEIQRTEQGDSAMYLCASSSETGNYGYTFGSGTRLTVV.

This clone was counted between two and nine times. The genes are TRBV15 and TRBJ1-6, with TRBD1 as a possible D gene (5 bases). Germline CDR1 and CDR2: LNHNV and YYDKDF (reference sequence). The ends were cut back, 1 base at V and 7 bases at J, with 11 bases in the middle. The CDR3 has 15 residues. CDR3 protein: CATSRGDAVNSPLHF. The CDR3 DNA follows: TGTGCCACCAGCAGAGGGGACGCGGTAAATTCACCCCTCCACTTT.

This clone was recorded a few times. The genes are TRBV5-1 and TRBJ1-6; 8 bases match TRBD1. CDR1 is SGHRS, CDR2 YFSETQ, per germline. CDR3 size: 16 residues. V gave up 2 bases and J gave up 9 bases; unmatched junction bases: 10. The CDR3 DNA sequence: TGCGCCAGCAGCTTCGTTGGACAGGGTTTGACTTCACCCCTCCACTTT. Protein sequence: CASSFVGQGLTSPLHF.

DNA of the CDR3: TGTGCCAGCAGGGGGACAGGGGAGGGAGAAAAACTGTTTTTT. Translated, it gives CASRGTGEGEKLFF. The V and J genes are TRBV11-2 and TRBJ1-4; 10 bases are a match to TRBD1. The CDR3 length is 14 residues. CDR1 is SGHAT and CDR2 is FQNNGV in the germline V gene. Losses at the gene ends were 6 bases for V and 8 bases for J; bases not matched to a gene: 6.

This chain uses TRBV6-6 with TRBJ1-1; 8 bases are a match to TRBD1. V lost 6 bases, J lost 5 bases, and 5 bases stayed unmatched. The germline gives CDR1 MNHNY, CDR2 SVGAGI (reference sequence). The CDR3 runs 13 residues. CDR3 protein: CASRIQGETEAFF. The CDR3 region has the DNA TGTGCCAGCAGGATACAGGGGGAAACTGAAGCTTTCTTT.

This sequence joins TRBV10-3 and TRBJ1-5; D not resolved. The CDR3 is 13 amino acids. V was pared by 3 bases and J by 6 bases, with 9 bases between. Per the germline V gene, CDR1 is ENHRY and CDR2 is SYGVKD. The CDR3 region has the DNA TGTGCCATCAGTGACGGACTTGGTCAGCCCCAGCATTTT. This codes for CAISDGLGQPQHF.

The V and J genes are TRBV4-1 and TRBJ1-2, with 9 bases lining up with TRBD1. The CDR3 totals 15 residues. Germline V gene sequence: CDR1 MGHRA, CDR2 YSYEKL. The trim removed 0 bases at V and 6 bases at J, leaving 5 bases unmatched. Here the CDR3 DNA reads TGCGCCAGCAGCCAAGAACAGGGGGCTGGCGATGGCTACACCTTC. Translation: CASSQEQGAGDGYTF.

The rearrangement links TRBV28 to TRBJ1-5; 7 bases are a match to TRBD1. The V and J ends lost 2 bases and 5 bases, in that order; junction bases with no gene match: 12. The CDR3 is made up of 17 amino acids. Germline V gene data show CDR1 as MDHEN and CDR2 as SYDVKM. CDR3 sequence: CASSLLGTAPRDQPQHF. The CDR3 coding sequence is TGTGCCAGCAGTTTACTGGGGACAGCCCCGAGGGATCAGCCCCAGCATTTT.

The chain joins TRBV7-3 to TRBJ1-2, with unresolved D. V lost 5 bases and J lost 4, with 17 bases in between. The CDR3 totals 15 residues. From germline, CDR1 is SGHTA and CDR2 FQGTGA. CDR3 in DNA: TGTGCCAGCAGCCCCATTCATGGGGTCCCCTATGGCTACACCTTC. This encodes CASSPIHGVPYGYTF.

V is TRBV28 and J is TRBJ1-4; 7 bases match TRBD1. J lost 5 bases, V lost 6 bases, and 12 bases had no gene match. CDR1 is MDHEN and CDR2 is SYDVKM in the germline V gene. The CDR3 consists of 16 residues. CDR3 nucleotides: TGTGCCAGCAGCCGGAGATGGGACAGCTTAAATGAAAAACTGTTTTTT. It specifies CASSRRWDSLNEKLFF.

The table lists this clone with a count of one. CDR3 region: CASSKDPPGETQYF. CDR3 in DNA: TGTGCCAGCAGCAAGGACCCTCCCGGGGAGACCCAGTACTTC. The rearrangement links TRBV5-6 to TRBJ2-5; no reliable D call. The V gene's germline CDR1 is SGHDT and CDR2 YYEEEE. There are 14 residues in the CDR3. V was shortened by 4 bases and J by 5 bases, with 15 bases between the two germline ends.

This chain connects TRBV5-1 to TRBJ1-6; no definite D call. Germline V gene data show CDR1 as SGHRS and CDR2 as YFSETQ. The length of the CDR3 is 14 residues. The V end lost 4 bases, the J end lost 10 bases, and 15 bases lay between the germline ends. The CDR3 here is CASSPGEGESPLHF. CDR3 sequence (DNA): TGCGCCAGCAGCCCCGGTGAGGGCGAATCACCCCTCCACTTT.

The chain carries TRBV5-5 and TRBJ1-2; D is uncertain. The CDR3 length is 12 residues. V dropped 0 bases and J dropped 8 bases, with 8 bases sitting between them. Per the germline V gene, CDR1 is SGHKS and CDR2 is YYEKEE (reference sequence). The CDR3 protein is CASSLGTVGYTF. Here the CDR3 DNA reads TGTGCCAGCAGCTTGGGGACGGTCGGCTACACCTTC.

The J gene is TRBJ2-1, the V gene TRBV15; a weak D match, TRBD2 (5 bases). Germline CDR1 and CDR2: LNHNV and YYDKDF (reference sequence). V gave up 5 bases and J gave up 10 bases, with 12 bases separating them. This CDR3 contains 12 residues. The chain's CDR3 is CATSPGYREQFF. Written as DNA, the CDR3 is TGTGCCACCAGCCCGGGGTACCGGGAGCAGTTCTTC.

This chain links TRBV3-1 (or the pseudogene TRBV3-2) with TRBJ2-2; D gene unclear. Germline CDR1 reads LGHDT; CDR2 reads YNNKEL (reference sequence). The ends were cut back, 1 base at V and 5 bases at J, with 14 bases in the middle. The length of the CDR3 is 16 residues. CDR3: CASSQVPAPRTGELFF. CDR3 coding DNA: TGTGCCAGCAGCCAAGTCCCAGCGCCGAGGACCGGGGAGCTGTTTTTT.